Below, one TCR beta chain is given with its context. Assay used: immunoSEQ multiplex PCR; TCRdb lists only in-frame clones, some missing. The sample holds 140,000 to 150,000 clones, roughly 89% seen once. The data belong to a study of blood T cell repertoires in COVID-19. CDR1 SGHAT and CDR2 FQNNGV come from the germline V gene. Unmatched junction bases numbered 8, after V lost 0 bases and J lost 7 bases. CDR3 length: 15 amino acids. Sequencing was performed on PBMCs or T cells enriched from blood (not recorded which). V is TRBV11-2 and J is TRBJ2-5; 7 bases line up with TRBD2. This TCR came from a man in his forties or fifties who had recovered from COVID-19. The CDR3 region is CASSLDRAGRATQYF. The CDR3 DNA sequence: TGTGCCAGCAGCTTAGATAGGGCAGGGAGGGCGACCCAGTACTTC.